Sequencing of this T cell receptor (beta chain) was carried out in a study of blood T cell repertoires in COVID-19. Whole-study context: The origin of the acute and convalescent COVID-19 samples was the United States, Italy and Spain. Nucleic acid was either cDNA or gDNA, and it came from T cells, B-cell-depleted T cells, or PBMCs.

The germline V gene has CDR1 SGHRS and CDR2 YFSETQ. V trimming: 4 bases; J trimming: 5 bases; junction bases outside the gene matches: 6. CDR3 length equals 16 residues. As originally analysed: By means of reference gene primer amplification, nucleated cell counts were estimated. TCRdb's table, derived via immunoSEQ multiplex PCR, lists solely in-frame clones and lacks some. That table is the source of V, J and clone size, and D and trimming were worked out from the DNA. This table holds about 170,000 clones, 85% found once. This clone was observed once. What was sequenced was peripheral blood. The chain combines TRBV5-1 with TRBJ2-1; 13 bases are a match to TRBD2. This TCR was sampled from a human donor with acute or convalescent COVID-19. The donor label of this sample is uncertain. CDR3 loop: CASSPGGTSGDNEQFF. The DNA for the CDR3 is TGCGCCAGCAGCCCCGGCGGGACTAGCGGGGACAATGAGCAGTTCTTC.